The 7 T cell receptor beta chains reported below all come from one sample, sequenced in a study of Graves' ophthalmopathy and Graves' hyperthyroidism. Amplified material comprised TCR beta CDR3 regions derived from RNA transcripts. In the first round, RT-PCR was carried out with HTBI primers, and a multiplex PCR formed the second round. TCRdb redid the calling of the multiplex PCR reads with MiXCR, one entry per CDR3 protein. The sample gives about 210,000 distinct CDR3 sequences, 25% to 30% of which show up once; approximately 9.1% is in the top ten. Source material: peripheral blood. The receptor source for this set is a man in his fifties or sixties with Graves' ophthalmopathy.

The chain is built from TRBV12-3 or TRBV12-4 and TRBJ1-2; 11 nucleotides line up with TRBD1. The CDR3 runs to 15 residues. The V gene end was trimmed by 5 bases and the J gene end by 0 bases; junction bases not matched to a gene: 2. CDR3 sequence reads: CASSPGQGANYGYTF. The CDR3 DNA is TGTGCCAGCAGTCCGGGACAGGGGGCTAACTATGGCTACACCTTC.

The chain is built from TRBV28 and TRBJ1-1; maybe TRBD1 (6 bases). With 2 bases removed from V and 7 bases from J, the gap between germline ends came to 14 bases. CDR3 length equals 14 residues. Germline CDR1 reads MDHEN; CDR2 reads SYDVKM. In DNA, the CDR3 is TGTGCCAGCAGTTTAGGGGGGAAGGACAGTGAAGCTTTCTTT. Translating gives CASSLGGKDSEAFF.

The V and J genes are TRBV6-1 and TRBJ2-7; possibly TRBD2 for D (5 bases). The V and J ends lost 0 bases and 6 bases respectively, with 15 bases between them. CDR1 is MNHNS, CDR2 SASEGT, per germline. This CDR3 spans 15 amino acids. The CDR3 loop reads CASSEASAASGEQYF. CDR3 bases: TGTGCCAGCAGTGAAGCCTCAGCGGCATCGGGCGAGCAGTACTTC.

Many counts were recorded for this clonotype. This chain joins TRBV4-2 and TRBJ2-5; 7 nucleotides line up with TRBD2. CDR1 and CDR2 from the germline V gene are LGHNA and YNFKEQ. The trim removed 3 bases at V and 5 bases at J, leaving 6 bases unmatched. The CDR3 contains 14 residues. CDR3 bases: TGTGCCAGCAGCCACACCCTAGCGGCGGAGACCCAGTACTTC. It codes for CASSHTLAAETQYF.

The sample holds many counts of this clonotype. The chain recombines TRBV5-4 with TRBJ2-5; D ambiguous. Germline values: CDR1 SGHNT, CDR2 YYREEE (reference sequence). CDR3 length: 18 amino acids. V lost 0 bases to trimming and J lost 3 bases, with 21 bases between them. CDR3 region: CASSLEGGLYRFEETQYF. The CDR3 region has the DNA TGTGCCAGCAGCTTGGAAGGTGGTCTTTATCGATTTGAAGAGACCCAGTACTTC.

This clonotype was seen at least ten times. The chain is built from TRBV2 and TRBJ1-5; TRBD1 aligns across 8 bases. V lost 5 bases, J lost 1 base, and 7 bases stayed unmatched. The CDR3 is 16 residues long. The germline V gene has CDR1 SNHLY and CDR2 FYNNEI. The CDR3 nucleotides are TGTGCCAGCAGTCCGGACAGGGCTGGCAGCAATCAGCCCCAGCATTTT. Residues: CASSPDRAGSNQPQHF.

This clonotype was detected ten times or more. This chain joins TRBV29-1 and TRBJ1-5, with TRBD1 matching 7 bases. The germline V gene has CDR1 SQVTM and CDR2 ANQGSEA. V was pared by 7 bases and J by 0 bases, with 6 bases of the junction left unmatched. The CDR3 is 14 residues long. The CDR3 loop is CSAGTADSNQPQHF. CDR3 DNA: TGCAGCGCCGGGACAGCGGATAGCAATCAGCCCCAGCATTTT.